Given below is one TCR beta chain in context. No antigen is known for it. No clone much larger than this one lies a single base away; base qualities are absent. The data were obtained in a study of blood T cell repertoires in COVID-19 (dated by TCRdb to about 2020). Background for the entire study: Samples from collaborators originated in the United States, Italy and Spain and spanned both the acute and convalescent phases of COVID-19. The sample metadata nearly always contained a de-identified subject ID, COVID-19 status, age in years and sex. The prospective study material was composed of cDNA or gDNA derived from T cells, B-cell-depleted T cells, or PBMCs. The dataset comprised deeply sampled blood TCRbeta repertoires from subjects exposed to, actively infected with, or recovered from COVID-19. Samples were obtained from the ongoing ImmuneRACE study (first 160 participants) and from about 1,300 subjects provided by 6 global collaborators. Where available, HLA class I and class II types were taken from metadata supplied by the sample provider and were not determined by assay-based typing. The repertoires were released in a freely available public database meant as a resource for research on the immune response to SARS-CoV-2. Points the paper makes about the study in general: The amount of clinical and demographic metadata varied by source and participant and was provided uncurated.

V loses 5 bases at its end and J loses 2 bases; junction bases beyond the gene matches: 6. CDR1 and CDR2 are read off the germline V gene (reference sequence) as SEHNR and FQNEAQ. The CDR3 measures 16 amino acids from cysteine to phenylalanine. The read is trimmed to its CDR3 DNA, 48 bases read in frame from base 1. In Seattle, one collaborating source enrolled patients while the infection was active and tracked those patients longitudinally over the course of disease. Whole blood was collected in K2EDTA tubes by collaborating institutions according to the institutions' own protocols. For TCRbeta analysis, collaborators shipped samples in one of three forms: frozen whole blood, isolated PBMCs, or DNA extracted from either of those sample types. TCRbeta CDR3 regions were amplified from genomic DNA using the immunoSEQ Assay, a bias-controlled multiplex PCR. From the authors' description of their analysis: Within the assay, amplification of reference gene primers was used to estimate how many nucleated cells each sample contained. To quantify the absolute abundance of each unique TCRbeta CDR3 rearrangement, sequence reads were collapsed and filtered. For each sample, productive Simpson clonality was calculated as the square root of Simpson's diversity index across productive rearrangements. TCRdb holds this immuneACCESS table with in-frame rearrangements only. Some clones are missing; in checked studies, unresolved V genes explain under half, and the rest has no known cause. Clone size and the V and J calls come from that table; the DNA yielded D and trimming. A total of some 300,000 clones appear in this sample, about nine tenths of them only once. The leading ten clones occupy over 5.5% of the sample.

This clonotype was obtained from a woman between 50 and 59 years old with COVID-19, enrolled during active disease. The sequence links TRBV7-9 to TRBJ2-1; 10 bases in between match TRBD2. Sequencing was carried out using peripheral blood. The CDR3 sequence is CASSRSTSGPYNEQFF. The DNA reads as follows: TGTGCCAGCAGCCGTTCGACTAGCGGGCCCTACAATGAGCAGTTCTTC.